Each of the 8 T cell receptor beta chains below was sequenced from the same sample in a study of blood T cell repertoires in COVID-19. Sequencing used immunoSEQ multiplex PCR; TCRdb keeps in-frame clones, though not all of them. The data show more than 65,000 clones, with roughly 87% seen just once and about 7% held by the top ten. Sequenced material: peripheral blood. These receptors all stem from a man in his fifties with active COVID-19.

The CDR3 coding sequence is TGTGCCAGCAGCTTACAGACTAGCGGGAGAGATGAGCAGTTCTTC. Amino acids: CASSLQTSGRDEQFF. The rearrangement links TRBV7-2 to TRBJ2-1; 12 bases map to TRBD2. With V trimmed by 2 bases and J by 8 bases, 4 bases remained unmatched. This CDR3 comprises 15 residues. Germline loops: CDR1 SGHTA, CDR2 FQGNSA.

This clone appeared a few times. V gene TRBV21-1 combines with J gene TRBJ2-5; the table's D call of TRBD1 was not tested on the DNA. TRBV21-1 has pseudogene status. The CDR3 consists of 17 residues. CDR3 protein: CASRLGDRANPQETQYF. The CDR3 nucleotides read TGTGCCAGTAGGCTGGGGGACAGGGCAAATCCCCAAGAGACCCAGTACTTC.

The chain employs TRBV6-2 or TRBV6-3 and TRBJ2-3, with D perhaps matching TRBD2 (6 bases). CDR3 size: 16 residues. V gave up 6 bases and J gave up 0 bases, with 16 bases separating them. The germline V gene has CDR1 MNHEY and CDR2 SVGEGT. The CDR3 loop reads CASSAGASASTDTQYF. In DNA form, the CDR3 reads TGTGCCAGCAGCGCCGGGGCTAGCGCCAGCACAGATACGCAGTATTTT.

This sequence joins TRBV27 and TRBJ1-2, with 10 bases matching TRBD1. V shed 2 bases, J shed 8 bases, and the junction held 2 bases outside the gene matches. The CDR3 is 13 residues long. CDR1 and CDR2 from the germline V gene are MNHEY and SMNVEV (reference sequence). In DNA form, the CDR3 reads TGTGCCAGCAGTTTACGACAGGGGGCCGGCTACACCTTC. This encodes CASSLRQGAGYTF.

The chain links TRBV12-3 or TRBV12-4 to TRBJ1-1; D is undetermined. CDR3 length: 12 amino acids. V lost 1 base to trimming and J lost 8 bases, with 8 bases between them. In DNA form, the CDR3 reads TGTGCCAGCAGTTTAGTTTCTGTCGAAGCTTTCTTT. This gives the protein CASSLVSVEAFF.

This chain connects TRBV5-1 to TRBJ2-5, with D perhaps TRBD1 (5 bases). The CDR3 covers 13 residues. V lost 0 bases and J 3 bases, leaving 6 bases between the germline ends. CDR1 is SGHRS, CDR2 YFSETQ, per germline. This CDR3 reads CASSLEQEETQYF. DNA of the CDR3: TGCGCCAGCAGCTTGGAACAGGAAGAGACCCAGTACTTC.

The chain carries TRBV30 and TRBJ1-3; 10 nucleotides line up with TRBD1. Germline CDR1 and CDR2: GTSNPN and SVGIG (reference sequence). This CDR3 comprises 16 residues. The ends lost 4 bases at V and 0 bases at J; junction bases unmatched: 6. Here the CDR3 DNA reads TGTGCCTGGAAGGGTGGGACAGGGGCCTCTGGAAACACCATATATTTT. This sequence encodes CAWKGGTGASGNTIYF. Drawing the rest from reference TRBV30 and TRBJ1-3, the complete variable domain is SQTIHQWPATLVQPVGSPLSLECTVEGTSNPNLYWYRQAAGRGLQLLFYSVGIGQISSEVPQNLSASRPQDRQFILSSKKLLLSDSGFYLCAWKGGTGASGNTIYFGEGSWLTVV.

The gene calls are TRBV28 and TRBJ1-1; no clear D gene. The CDR3 is made up of 11 amino acids. V was trimmed by 7 bases and J by 1 base, leaving 4 bases between them. CDR1 is MDHEN and CDR2 is SYDVKM in the germline V gene. The CDR3 sequence: CASTQNTEAFF. CDR3 coding DNA: TGTGCCAGCACCCAGAACACTGAAGCTTTCTTT.